A selection of T cell receptor beta chains follows, all from one sample in a study of cytomegalovirus exposure and HLA in healthy donors. TCRdb keeps only in-frame clones here, not all; method: immunoSEQ multiplex PCR. The sample holds about 240,000 clones; approximately 83% are singletons and the top ten take over 0.95%. The specimen was PBMCs. The origin of the receptors is a young woman in good health and CMV-seropositive. Both conserved end residues are part of each CDR3. A D gene is named only where the DNA matches it firmly. Rows give clone size only sometimes, using once, few, many, or a class for an expanded clone.

>TRBV19|TRBJ2-1|TRBD2|-
CASSKTSGRLHNEQFF
TGTGCCAGTAGTAAGACTAGCGGACGACTACACAATGAGCAGTTCTTC
>TRBV18|TRBJ2-1|TRBD2|-
CASSPRGLVSDEQFF
TGTGCCAGCTCACCACGAGGACTAGTTTCCGATGAGCAGTTCTTC
>TRBV5-1|TRBJ1-4|-|-
CASSSQEPNEKLFF
TGCGCCAGCAGCTCACAGGAGCCTAATGAAAAACTGTTTTTT
>TRBV5-6|TRBJ2-7|-|once
CASSYDRGGTYEQYF
TGTGCCAGCAGCTACGACAGGGGAGGGACCTACGAGCAGTACTTC
>TRBV2|TRBJ2-7|-|-
CASSESGGPSSYEQYF
TGTGCCAGCAGTGAATCCGGTGGTCCAAGCTCCTACGAGCAGTACTTC
>TRBV7-8|TRBJ2-5|-|-
CASSLVGGGQETQYF
TGTGCCAGCAGCTTAGTAGGCGGCGGGCAAGAGACCCAGTACTTC
>TRBV11-2|TRBJ2-6|-|-
CASSSRVATTGANVLTF
TGTGCCAGCAGCTCCAGGGTGGCCACTACTGGGGCCAACGTCCTGACTTTC
>TRBV2|TRBJ2-7|TRBD1|-
CAGDRGPRYEQYF
TGTGCCGGCGATAGGGGGCCAAGGTACGAGCAGTACTTC
>TRBV5-4|TRBJ2-2|-|-
CASSRGTANTGELFF
TGTGCCAGCAGCCGCGGGACAGCGAACACCGGGGAGCTGTTTTTT
>TRBV29-1|TRBJ2-3|TRBD2|-
CSVPTSGYTDTQYF
TGCAGCGTTCCGACTAGCGGTTACACAGATACGCAGTATTTT
>TRBV28|TRBJ1-4|-|-
CASSLRGSAEKLFF
TGTGCCAGCAGTTTAAGGGGTTCGGCTGAAAAACTGTTTTTT
>TRBV2|TRBJ1-2|-|few
CASSEMEDGYTF
TGTGCCAGCAGTGAGATGGAGGATGGCTACACCTTC
>TRBV5-1|TRBJ1-1|-|-
CASSSTTPPEAFF
TGCGCCAGCAGCTCGACTACCCCTCCTGAAGCTTTCTTT
>TRBV25-1|TRBJ1-1|-|-
CASSLFGEGSEAFF
TGTGCCAGCAGTCTATTCGGTGAGGGCTCTGAAGCTTTCTTT
>TRBV10-3|TRBJ1-5|-|-
CAISESVGGHNQPQHF
TGTGCCATCAGTGAGTCGGTCGGGGGGCACAATCAGCCCCAGCATTTT
>TRBV6-1|TRBJ2-7|-|-
CASTDSSYEQYF
TGTGCCAGCACGGACAGTTCCTACGAGCAGTACTTC
>TRBV28|TRBJ1-2|-|-
CASSLFVETHGYTF
TGTGCCAGCAGTTTATTTGTGGAGACCCATGGCTACACCTTC
>TRBV6-1|TRBJ2-7|-|-
CASSDWGPYEQYF
TGTGCCAGCAGTGATTGGGGCCCGTACGAGCAGTACTTC
>TRBV5-1|TRBJ2-5|-|-
CASSRGHEETQYF
TGCGCCAGCAGCAGAGGACATGAAGAGACCCAGTACTTC
>TRBV27|TRBJ2-1|-|-
CASSFAGPYNEQFF
TGTGCCAGCAGTTTTGCGGGCCCCTACAATGAGCAGTTCTTC
>TRBV15|TRBJ1-2|-|many
CATSREKGGSYGYTF
TGTGCCACCAGCAGAGAAAAAGGAGGGTCCTATGGCTACACCTTC
>TRBV19|TRBJ2-7|TRBD1|-
CASSWQAGGPYEQYF
TGTGCCAGTAGTTGGCAGGCAGGGGGTCCCTACGAGCAGTACTTC
>TRBV11-2|TRBJ2-7|-|-
CASSLAGGIDF
TGTGCCAGCAGCTTAGCTGGGGGCATCGACTTC
>TRBV5-1|TRBJ1-1|TRBD1|-
CASSLGSDRGSTEAFF
TGCGCCAGCAGCTTGGGGTCGGACAGGGGTTCCACTGAAGCTTTCTTT
>TRBV7-9|TRBJ2-1|TRBD1|once
CASSRPGQGFWEQFF
TGTGCCAGCAGTCGACCGGGACAGGGTTTTTGGGAGCAGTTCTTC
>TRBV27|TRBJ2-7|-|-
CASSLRGALYEQYF
TGTGCCAGCAGTCTGCGGGGCGCCCTATACGAGCAGTACTTC
>TRBV2|TRBJ2-7|TRBD1|once
CASSEAPGGPIEQYF
TGTGCCAGCAGTGAAGCTCCAGGGGGCCCCATCGAGCAGTACTTC
>TRBV5-4|TRBJ2-1|-|-
CASIQEGGGSSYNEQFF
TGTGCCAGCATCCAAGAGGGCGGAGGTAGCTCCTACAATGAGCAGTTCTTC
>TRBV5-1|TRBJ2-7|-|-
CASSPVAGTYEQYF
TGCGCCAGCAGCCCGGTGGCAGGTACCTACGAGCAGTACTTC
>TRBV27|TRBJ2-1|TRBD2|once
CASSLYRTSGGPNEQFF
TGTGCCAGCAGTTTATATCGTACTAGCGGAGGGCCTAATGAGCAGTTCTTC
>TRBV7-8|TRBJ2-3|TRBD1|-
CASSLGPRTGPDTQYF
TGTGCCAGCAGCTTAGGGCCCAGGACAGGGCCAGATACGCAGTATTTT
>TRBV2|TRBJ2-2|-|-
CASNGEVAPTGELFF
TGTGCCAGCAACGGGGAGGTCGCGCCCACCGGGGAGCTGTTTTTT
>TRBV5-5|TRBJ2-1|TRBD1|-
CASTVLGDRRYNEQFF
TGTGCCAGCACCGTACTGGGGGACAGGCGTTACAATGAGCAGTTCTTC